Below, 13 T cell receptor beta chains from the same sample are listed, as sequenced in a study of T-cell reconstitution after alpha-beta-depleted transplantation in children. A TCRbeta library incorporating unique molecular identifiers was prepared. TCRdb re-called the PCR reads through MiXCR, storing one row per CDR3 protein. The table lists a few hundred thousand distinct CDR3 sequences, 9.7% of them singletons, with approximately 5% in the top ten. The sequenced sample was PBMCs from the stem cell graft donor, obtained from the stem cell graft. Receptors originate from a human donor who donated a stem cell graft to a child with SCID.

This clonotype was seen repeatedly, ten times or more. The chain joins TRBV30 to TRBJ2-2; either TRBD1 or TRBD2 may supply D (5 bases each). Germline-derived CDR1 and CDR2 are GTSNPN and SVGIG (reference sequence). The CDR3 has 17 amino acids. V lost 0 bases and J lost 5, with 19 bases in between. The CDR3 reads CAWSVLQRGRVTGELFF. CDR3 DNA: TGTGCCTGGAGTGTACTCCAGAGGGGACGGGTGACCGGGGAGCTGTTTTTT.

This clonotype was detected many times. The V call is TRBV29-1, the J call TRBJ1-3; no clear D. The CDR3 length is 14 residues. Germline V lookup: CDR1 SQVTM, CDR2 ANQGSEA. Trimming cost V 4 bases and J 3 bases, with 13 bases left between them. Written as DNA, the CDR3 is TGCAGCGTTGCGATGGGAGGTGGTGGAAACACCATATATTTT. It translates to CSVAMGGGGNTIYF. The variable domain in full, completed from reference TRBV29-1 and TRBJ1-3, reads SAVISQKPSRDICQRGTSLTIQCQVDSQVTMMFWYRQQPGQSLTLIATANQGSEATYESGFVIDKFPISRPNLTFSTLTVSNMSPEDSSIYLCSVAMGGGGNTIYFGEGSWLTVV.

This clonotype showed up many times. V and J are TRBV29-1 and TRBJ1-2, with D perhaps matching TRBD1 (5 bases). V was clipped by 7 bases and J by 6 bases, with 12 bases between them. Germline loops: CDR1 SQVTM, CDR2 ANQGSEA. The CDR3 is 11 residues long. CDR3 in DNA: TGCAGCGGTGGGGGTTCGAATGGCTACACCTTC. Amino acid sequence: CSGGGSNGYTF.

The sample holds many counts of this clonotype. This chain joins TRBV5-1 and TRBJ2-7; 7 nucleotides agree with TRBD1. Looked up from germline, CDR1 is SGHRS and CDR2 is YFSETQ. CDR3 length: 14 residues. Trimming removed 2 bases from V and 3 bases from J; junction bases left unmatched: 5. The CDR3 reads CASSFLTGIYEQYF. In nucleotides, the CDR3 is TGCGCCAGCAGCTTCCTGACAGGGATCTACGAGCAGTACTTC.

This clonotype was seen at least ten times. This chain links TRBV11-2 with TRBJ2-3, with D perhaps given as TRBD1 or TRBD2 (6 bases each). The germline V and J ends were trimmed by 4 bases and 0 bases, with 8 bases remaining between them. CDR3 length: 14 amino acids. Germline V gives CDR1 SGHAT, CDR2 FQNNGV. In nucleotides, the CDR3 is TGTGCCAGCAGCTGGGGGGCTAGCACAGATACGCAGTATTTT. Translated, it gives CASSWGASTDTQYF.

At least ten counts were recorded for this clonotype. The rearrangement joins TRBV5-1 to TRBJ1-5; D uncertain. Germline lookup yields CDR1 SGHRS and CDR2 YFSETQ. The CDR3 is 13 residues long. The V gene lost 4 bases and the J gene lost 3 bases, with 8 bases spanning the gap. The CDR3 here is CASSLELNQPQHF. The CDR3 region has the DNA TGCGCCAGCAGCCTGGAACTCAATCAGCCCCAGCATTTT.

This clonotype was detected ten times or more. The V and J genes are TRBV7-9 and TRBJ1-5; D gene uncertain. Trimming pared 3 bases from V and 0 bases from J, leaving 6 bases between. This CDR3 has 14 residues. Germline values: CDR1 SEHNR, CDR2 FQNEAQ (reference sequence). The CDR3 is CASSFEYSNQPQHF. CDR3 in DNA: TGTGCCAGCAGCTTTGAGTATAGCAATCAGCCCCAGCATTTT.

This clonotype was counted a few times. This rearrangement joins TRBV20-1 to TRBJ2-1, with TRBD2 matching over 10 bases. The V and J ends lost 3 bases and 9 bases, in that order; junction bases with no gene match: 11. Per germline, CDR1 DFQATT and CDR2 SNEGSKA (reference sequence). CDR3 length: 15 amino acids. In DNA form, the CDR3 reads TGCAGTGCTAGGGAAACTAGCGGGGATCGGGGTGAGCAGTTCTTC. Amino acids: CSARETSGDRGEQFF.

This clonotype showed up many times. The rearrangement joins TRBV5-1 to TRBJ2-1; 8 bases align to TRBD2. The CDR3 runs to 17 residues. From germline, CDR1 is SGHRS and CDR2 YFSETQ. Trimming cost V 4 bases and J 1 base; bases outside gene matches: 10. The CDR3 spells CASSPGSSGWSYNEQFF. The CDR3 DNA reads TGCGCCAGCAGCCCTGGGTCTAGCGGGTGGTCCTACAATGAGCAGTTCTTC.

The rearrangement links TRBV18 to TRBJ2-7; the D call may be TRBD1 or TRBD2 (5 bases each). From germline, CDR1 is KGHSH and CDR2 LQKENI. The CDR3 spans 15 residues. V was pared by 0 bases and J by 5 bases, with 14 bases between. CDR3 sequence: CASSPPSGSTHEQYF. The CDR3 nucleotides read TGTGCCAGCTCACCACCGTCAGGGAGTACCCACGAGCAGTACTTC.

This clonotype was seen many times. The rearrangement joins TRBV12-3 or TRBV12-4 to TRBJ2-3, with D hard to call. Trimming pared 7 bases from V and 3 bases from J, leaving 14 bases between. This CDR3 is built from 14 residues. DNA for the CDR3: TGTGCCAGCACCGTGACTGGATATACAGATACGCAGTATTTT. It encodes CASTVTGYTDTQYF.

This clonotype was found many times. This chain joins TRBV20-1 and TRBJ1-1; no clear D. CDR1 is DFQATT, CDR2 SNEGSKA, per germline (reference sequence). This CDR3 has 13 residues. The V and J ends lost 6 bases and 0 bases respectively, with 11 bases between them. DNA for the CDR3: TGCAGTGCCCCCGCGGGGATGAACACTGAAGCTTTCTTT. Translation gives CSAPAGMNTEAFF.

This clonotype was counted at least ten times. This sequence joins TRBV5-1 and TRBJ2-3; 9 bases fit TRBD2. This CDR3 is built from 15 residues. The germline CDR1 and CDR2 sequences are SGHRS and YFSETQ. The junction had 5 bases not matched to a gene; V was cut back by 4 bases and J by 2 bases. The chain's CDR3 is CASSRLADYTDTQYF. CDR3 DNA sequence: TGCGCCAGCAGCAGACTAGCGGACTACACAGATACGCAGTATTTT.